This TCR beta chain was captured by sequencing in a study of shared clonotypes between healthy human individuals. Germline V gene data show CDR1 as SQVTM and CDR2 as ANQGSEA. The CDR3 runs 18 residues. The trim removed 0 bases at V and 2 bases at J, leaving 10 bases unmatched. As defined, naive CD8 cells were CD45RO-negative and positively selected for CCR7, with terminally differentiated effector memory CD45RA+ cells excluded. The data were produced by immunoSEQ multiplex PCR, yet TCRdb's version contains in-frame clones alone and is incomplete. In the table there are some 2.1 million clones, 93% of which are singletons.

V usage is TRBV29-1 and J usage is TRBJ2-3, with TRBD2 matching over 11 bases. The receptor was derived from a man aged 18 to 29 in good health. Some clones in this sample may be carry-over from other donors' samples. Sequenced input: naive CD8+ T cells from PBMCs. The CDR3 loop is CSVEELPRLAGNTDTQYF. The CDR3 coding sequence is TGCAGCGTTGAAGAGCTACCGAGACTAGCGGGAAACACAGATACGCAGTATTTT.